The T cell receptor beta chain under discussion was sequenced for a study of T cell responses to AZD1222 COVID-19 vaccine (dated by TCRdb to 2020 to 2022). As for the study more broadly: AZD1222 recipients with second doses at about 4 weeks or about 12 weeks were pooled, because spike-specific TCR depth and breadth did not differ between schedules. Trial participants were enrolled by age into subgroups of 18-55, 56-69 and 70-plus years, and approximately 150, 30 and 60 TCR-sequenced participants, respectively, were included in these subgroups. TCR sequencing was performed for approximately 240 trial participants, of whom roughly 200 were given two doses of AZD1222 and around 25 were given two doses of MenACWY control vaccine. Overall results and qualifications from the work: After two AZD1222 doses, both the breadth and the depth of spike-specific TCRs were significantly higher than at day 0 and than in MenACWY recipients. Vaccine-associated CD4 TCRs spanned the whole spike protein, with dominant responses in regions 160-218 and 743-854. Participants were mostly white British and included more females than males, and it was suggested by the authors that clonal diversity may have been underestimated. Only a handful of AZD1222 recipients were SARS-CoV-2 seropositive at baseline, limiting conclusions about previously exposed vaccinees. No day 14 peak-response samples were available, so repertoires were characterized only after the peak T cell response. Epitopes outside the regions mutated in the B.1.351 and B.1.1.7 variants were reportedly recognized by nearly half of the unique spike-specific TCRs. In the small 56-69-year group, the increase in depth fell short of significance, most likely because of low power.

Note on this clone: Its antigen is still unknown. The input lacks base qualities; no much larger clone sits a single base away.

The sample's time point label, decoded: baseline before first vaccination. Vaccinee samples were obtained from the UK trials COV001 and COV002, which included a single-blind randomized controlled phase 2/3 trial of AZD1222 (ChAdOx1 nCoV-19) in healthy adults. For TCRbeta chain sequencing, PBMC samples were collected from trial participants at day 0 and at day 28 after the second dose. The CDR3 regions of human TCRbeta chains were analyzed by immunosequencing. Per the authors' processing: Repertoire TCRs were checked for matches against a reference library of SARS-CoV-2-specific TCRs that had been generated using the MIRA antigen-specificity platform. Breadth was defined as the fraction of unique TCRs that were SARS-CoV-2-associated. Depth was defined as the fraction of total T cells that were SARS-CoV-2-associated. Using the MIRA data, each spike-specific TCR was mapped to the spike region that the TCR reacts to and placed in a CD4 or CD8 class. Log10-transformed breadth and depth values were compared by one-way ANOVA with Sidak's multiple comparisons tests. TCRdb re-hosts the immuneACCESS table, in-frame sequences only. Its copies lack some clones; in the studies checked, an unresolved V gene accounts for under half of them, and the cause for the rest is not known. D and trimming were read from the DNA, whereas the V and J calls and clone size are those reported in that table. Present in this sample are some 150,000 clones, over 75% of which were seen just once. About 3.5% of the sample is taken by the ten largest.

The germline V gene specifies SGHVS as CDR1 and FQNEAQ as CDR2. V and J lose 4 bases and 8 bases, and a span of 18 bases separates them. The CDR3, from cysteine to phenylalanine, totals 15 residues. The only DNA kept is the CDR3, 45 bases in frame from the first base. The sample in question was peripheral blood, obtained on day 0 of AZD1222 vaccination. This TCR came from an adult in good health. The chain links TRBV7-8 with TRBJ2-1; the D gene assignment is ambiguous. Here the CDR3 is given as CASSSFGFLRDEQFF. The DNA sequence follows: TGTGCCAGCAGCTCATTCGGATTTCTCCGGGATGAGCAGTTCTTC.